A single sample is the source of the 18 T cell receptor beta chains below, sequenced in a study of blood T cell repertoires in COVID-19. Generated by immunoSEQ multiplex PCR, the TCRdb table keeps only in-frame clones and is missing some. This table has 400,000 to 550,000 clones, roughly nine tenths appearing once. The specimen sequenced was PBMCs or T cells enriched from blood (not recorded which). The source is a woman under 30 with acute COVID-19.

This chain joins TRBV3-1 (or the pseudogene TRBV3-2) and TRBJ2-6; 8 nucleotides match TRBD1. Trimming removed 4 bases from V and 3 bases from J; junction bases left unmatched: 8. This CDR3 spans 17 amino acids. Looked up from germline, CDR1 is LGHDT and CDR2 is YNNKEL (reference sequence). The CDR3 is CASSPRDRPFGANVLTF. The CDR3, as DNA: TGTGCCAGCAGCCCCCGGGACAGGCCCTTTGGGGCCAACGTCCTGACTTTC.

This chain uses TRBV19 with TRBJ2-7; D is uncertain. The CDR3 extends over 12 amino acids. The germline V gene encodes CDR1 LNHDA and CDR2 SQIVND (reference sequence). The V end lost 2 bases, the J end lost 4 bases, and 6 bases lay between the germline ends. The CDR3 region has the DNA TGTGCCAGTAGTATACCGGGTTACGAGCAGTACTTC. This encodes CASSIPGYEQYF.

This clone was observed a single time. The chain recombines TRBV10-1 with TRBJ1-1, with TRBD1 matching over 7 bases. The CDR3 sequence is 13 residues long. With 5 bases clipped from V and 3 bases from J, the junction kept 3 bases outside the gene matches. CDR1 is WNHNN and CDR2 is SYGVQD in the germline V gene (reference sequence). The CDR3 nucleotides are TGCGCCAGCAGTTCCACAGGGGACACTGAAGCTTTCTTT. The encoded protein is CASSSTGDTEAFF.

The chain has TRBV14 and TRBJ1-3; 9 bases fit TRBD1. Germline-derived CDR1 and CDR2 are SGHDN and FVKESK. The V segment lost 2 bases and the J segment 6 bases; nucleotides outside the gene matches: 5. This CDR3 region has 15 residues. CDR3 sequence: CASSQYWDRVNTIYF. The CDR3 DNA sequence: TGTGCCAGCAGCCAATACTGGGACAGGGTAAACACCATATATTTT.

Only one count was recorded for this clone. CDR3 amino acids: CASSQGRASGGLGHYEQYF. CDR3 DNA sequence: TGTGCCAGCAGCCAAGGGAGGGCTAGCGGGGGCCTCGGACACTACGAGCAGTACTTC. The chain recombines TRBV3-1 (or the pseudogene TRBV3-2) with TRBJ2-7, with 10 bases identical to TRBD2. The CDR3 runs 19 residues. J gave up 3 bases and V 1 base, and 15 bases lay outside the gene matches. Germline CDR1 reads LGHDT; CDR2 reads YNNKEL (reference sequence).

In this sample, this clone turned up once. The chain has TRBV19 and TRBJ2-7, with 9 bases fitting TRBD1. The J segment lost 4 bases and the V segment lost 1 base, leaving 5 bases of the junction unmatched. CDR3 length equals 15 residues. CDR1 and CDR2 from the germline V gene are LNHDA and SQIVND (reference sequence). CDR3 sequence reads: CASSIAGQGLYEQYF. CDR3 DNA sequence: TGTGCCAGTAGTATAGCGGGACAGGGTCTATACGAGCAGTACTTC.

The rearrangement links TRBV7-2 to TRBJ2-7; tentative D call: TRBD2 (5 bases). V was trimmed by 3 bases and J by 7 bases, leaving 10 bases between them. The germline V gene has CDR1 SGHTA and CDR2 FQGNSA. This CDR3 contains 12 residues. The CDR3: CASSLDFGEQYF. The CDR3 DNA sequence: TGTGCCAGCAGCTTGGACTTTGGTGAGCAGTACTTC.

This chain joins TRBV10-3 and TRBJ2-3; 12 bases are a match to TRBD2. The germline V gene has CDR1 ENHRY and CDR2 SYGVKD. V lost 11 bases to trimming and J lost 0 bases; unmatched junction nucleotides: 6. The CDR3 loop spans 15 amino acids. The CDR3 sequence: CASRTSGDSTDTQYF. The CDR3 DNA reads TGTGCCTCCCGGACTAGCGGGGATAGCACAGATACGCAGTATTTT.

V gene TRBV6-5 combines with J gene TRBJ1-6; no definite D call. Trimming stripped 0 bases from V and 4 bases from J, with 7 bases between. The CDR3 is 15 residues long. The germline V gene encodes CDR1 MNHEY and CDR2 SVGAGI. The CDR3 region is CASSYSGGYNSPLHF. CDR3 sequence (DNA): TGTGCCAGCAGTTACTCAGGAGGGTATAATTCACCCCTCCACTTT.

The V gene is TRBV19, the J gene TRBJ2-3; 7 bases align to TRBD1. The germline gives CDR1 LNHDA, CDR2 SQIVND (reference sequence). The CDR3 is 14 amino acids. With V trimmed by 7 bases and J by 4 bases, 8 bases remained unmatched. CDR3 region: CASTRQGVPDTQYF. DNA of the CDR3: TGTGCCAGTACCCGACAGGGAGTCCCAGATACGCAGTATTTT.

The gene calls are TRBV5-1 and TRBJ2-1; D is unclear. V dropped 0 bases and J dropped 4 bases, with 11 bases sitting between them. The CDR3 is 15 residues long. CDR1 SGHRS and CDR2 YFSETQ come from the germline V gene. Here the CDR3 reads CASSLASEPYNEQFF. DNA of the CDR3: TGCGCCAGCAGCTTGGCGTCGGAGCCTTACAATGAGCAGTTCTTC.

The gene calls are TRBV29-1 and TRBJ1-4; D unresolved. Trimming removed 5 bases from V and 4 bases from J, with 8 bases in between. The CDR3 spans 12 residues. CDR1 is SQVTM and CDR2 is ANQGSEA in the germline V gene. This CDR3 is CSVRHGNEKLFF. CDR3 in DNA: TGCAGCGTTCGACATGGTAATGAAAAACTGTTTTTT. Full variable domain (outside the CDR3, taken from reference TRBV29-1 and TRBJ1-4): SAVISQKPSRDICQRGTSLTIQCQVDSQVTMMFWYRQQPGQSLTLIATANQGSEATYESGFVIDKFPISRPNLTFSTLTVSNMSPEDSSIYLCSVRHGNEKLFFGSGTQLSVL.

This clone was observed a single time. The genes are TRBV19 and TRBJ2-7; possible D gene TRBD2, 6 bases. Germline V gives CDR1 LNHDA, CDR2 SQIVND (reference sequence). V gave up 3 bases and J gave up 3 bases, with 9 bases separating them. The CDR3 covers 13 residues. The CDR3 region has the DNA TGTGCCAGTAGTATCGGCGGGGACTACGAGCAGTACTTC. Translating gives CASSIGGDYEQYF.

The sample holds a few counts of this clone. The chain has TRBV11-2 and TRBJ1-3; D ambiguous. V was cut by 1 base and J by 5 bases, with 3 bases left in between. The CDR3 has 12 amino acids. Looked up from germline, CDR1 is SGHAT and CDR2 is FQNNGV. The CDR3 is CASSLGRNTIYF. Written as DNA, the CDR3 is TGTGCCAGCAGCTTAGGGCGAAACACCATATATTTT.

The chain employs TRBV7-9 and TRBJ1-2; D gene unclear. This CDR3 spans 13 amino acids. The V gene's germline CDR1 is SEHNR and CDR2 FQNEAQ (reference sequence). Trimming took off 5 bases at V and 0 bases at J, with 7 bases between the two ends. The CDR3 reads CASSRIANYGYTF. CDR3 in DNA: TGTGCCAGCAGCCGTATAGCTAACTATGGCTACACCTTC.

The CDR3 sequence: CASSRLSNGGRNEQFF. Written as DNA, the CDR3 is TGTGCCAGCAGTCGCCTCTCGAACGGGGGGCGGAATGAGCAGTTCTTC. This chain joins TRBV3-1 (or the pseudogene TRBV3-2) and TRBJ2-1, with D maybe TRBD2 (7 bases). The CDR3 has 16 residues. Germline lookup yields CDR1 LGHDT and CDR2 YNNKEL (reference sequence). Trimming pared 6 bases from V and 7 bases from J, leaving 22 bases between.

This clone has a single count. Here the CDR3 DNA reads TGTGCCAGCAGTCCACCGACTAGCCATATTTACGAGCAGTACTTC. Amino acid sequence: CASSPPTSHIYEQYF. V gene TRBV28 combines with J gene TRBJ2-7; TRBD2 aligns across 7 bases. The trim removed 5 bases at V and 4 bases at J, leaving 11 bases unmatched. Germline V gene sequence: CDR1 MDHEN, CDR2 SYDVKM. This CDR3 has 15 amino acids.

The V and J genes are TRBV7-2 and TRBJ2-5; 15 bases agree with TRBD2. The CDR3 runs to 15 residues. The germline CDR1 and CDR2 sequences are SGHTA and FQGNSA. The V gene end was trimmed by 5 bases and the J gene end by 4 bases; junction bases not matched to a gene: 2. The CDR3 sequence is CASSRTSGRGETQYF. Written as DNA, the CDR3 is TGTGCCAGCAGCCGGACTAGCGGGAGGGGAGAGACCCAGTACTTC.